This T cell receptor beta chain appears in the sequencing data of a study of cytomegalovirus exposure and HLA in healthy donors. Study-wide findings and caveats: Reports indicate that TCR beta sequences accurately predicted the HLA-A and HLA-B alleles of most subjects.

The PCR employed 60 Vbeta primers together with 13 Jbeta primers. TCRdb's table, derived via immunoSEQ multiplex PCR, lists solely in-frame clones and lacks some. The table records fewer than 200,000 clones, about four fifths of them present only once. V shed 4 bases and J 5 bases; nucleotides not matched to a gene: 8. Germline V CDR1 and CDR2: SGHRS, YFSETQ. The CDR3 has 15 amino acids. In regard to this clone: What it binds is unknown.

Material for sequencing was PBMCs. The origin of this receptor is a man younger than 45 in good health and CMV-seronegative. The chain employs TRBV5-1 and TRBJ2-7; 11 bases match TRBD2. The chain's CDR3 is CASSASGLADDEQYF. CDR3 DNA: TGCGCCAGCAGCGCATCGGGACTAGCGGACGACGAGCAGTACTTC.